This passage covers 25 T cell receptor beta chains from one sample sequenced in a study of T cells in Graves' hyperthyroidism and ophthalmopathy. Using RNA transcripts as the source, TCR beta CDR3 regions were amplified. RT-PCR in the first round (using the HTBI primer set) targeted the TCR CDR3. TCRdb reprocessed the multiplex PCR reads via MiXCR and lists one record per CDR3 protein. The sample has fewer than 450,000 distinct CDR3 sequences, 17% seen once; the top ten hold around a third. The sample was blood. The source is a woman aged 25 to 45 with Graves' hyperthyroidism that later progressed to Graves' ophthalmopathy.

The CDR3 nucleotides read TGTGCCACCAGCAGAGATATTGGGGGGCTTAGGGATACGCAGTATTTT. Its translation: CATSRDIGGLRDTQYF. This chain links TRBV15 with TRBJ2-3; D tentatively fits TRBD1 or TRBD2 (6 bases each). Germline values: CDR1 LNHNV, CDR2 YYDKDF (reference sequence). Trimming pared 0 bases from V and 6 bases from J, leaving 16 bases between. This CDR3 has 16 amino acids.

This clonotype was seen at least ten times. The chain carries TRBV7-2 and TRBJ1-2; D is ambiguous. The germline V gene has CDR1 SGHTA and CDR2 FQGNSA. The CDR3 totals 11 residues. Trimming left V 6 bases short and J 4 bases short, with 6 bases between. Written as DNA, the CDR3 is TGTGCCAGCAGTGAAGGCTATGGCTACACCTTC. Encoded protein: CASSEGYGYTF.

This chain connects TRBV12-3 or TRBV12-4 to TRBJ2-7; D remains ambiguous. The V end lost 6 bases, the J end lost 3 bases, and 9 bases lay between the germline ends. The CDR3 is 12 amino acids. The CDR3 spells CASSPALYEQYF. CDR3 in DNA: TGTGCCAGCAGCCCCGCCCTCTACGAGCAGTACTTC.

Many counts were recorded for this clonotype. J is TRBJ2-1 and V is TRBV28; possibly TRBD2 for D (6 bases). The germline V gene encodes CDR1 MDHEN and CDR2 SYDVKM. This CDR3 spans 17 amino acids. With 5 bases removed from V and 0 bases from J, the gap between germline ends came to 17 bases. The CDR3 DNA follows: TGTGCCAGCAGTAGAGACCCCGGGGACTTCTCCTACAATGAGCAGTTCTTC. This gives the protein CASSRDPGDFSYNEQFF.

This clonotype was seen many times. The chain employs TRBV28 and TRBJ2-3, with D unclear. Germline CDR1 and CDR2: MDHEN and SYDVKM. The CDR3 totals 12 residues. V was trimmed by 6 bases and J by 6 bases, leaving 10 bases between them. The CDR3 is CASSERRDTQYF. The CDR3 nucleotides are TGTGCCAGCAGCGAACGACGGGATACGCAGTATTTT.

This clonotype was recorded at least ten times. The CDR3 loop reads CASSYSMTSGHYEQYF. The CDR3, as DNA: TGTGCCAGCAGTTACTCCATGACTAGCGGGCACTACGAGCAGTACTTC. The chain links TRBV6-5 to TRBJ2-7; 10 nucleotides line up with TRBD2. The ends lost 0 bases at V and 3 bases at J; junction bases unmatched: 5. The CDR3 is made up of 16 amino acids. Germline CDR1 is MNHEY and CDR2 is SVGAGI.

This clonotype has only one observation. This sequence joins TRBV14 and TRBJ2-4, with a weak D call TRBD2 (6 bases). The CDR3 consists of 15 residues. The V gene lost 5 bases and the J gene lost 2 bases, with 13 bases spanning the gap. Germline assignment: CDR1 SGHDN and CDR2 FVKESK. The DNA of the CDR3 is TGTGCCAGCAGCTTTTACGGGGGATCCAAAAACATTCAGTACTTC. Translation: CASSFYGGSKNIQYF.

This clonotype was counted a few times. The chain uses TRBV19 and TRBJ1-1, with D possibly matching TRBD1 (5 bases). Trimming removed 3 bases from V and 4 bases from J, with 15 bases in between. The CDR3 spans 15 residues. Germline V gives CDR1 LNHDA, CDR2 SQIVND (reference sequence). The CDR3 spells CASSMIQGRGTEAFF. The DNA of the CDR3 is TGTGCCAGTAGTATGATCCAGGGAAGAGGCACTGAAGCTTTCTTT.

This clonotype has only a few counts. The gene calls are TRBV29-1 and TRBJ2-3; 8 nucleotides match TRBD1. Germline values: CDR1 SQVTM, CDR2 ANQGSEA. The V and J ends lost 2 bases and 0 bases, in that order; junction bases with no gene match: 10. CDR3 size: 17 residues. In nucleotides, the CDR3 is TGCAGCGTTGAAATGCCCGGGACAGGAATCAGCACAGATACGCAGTATTTT. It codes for CSVEMPGTGISTDTQYF.

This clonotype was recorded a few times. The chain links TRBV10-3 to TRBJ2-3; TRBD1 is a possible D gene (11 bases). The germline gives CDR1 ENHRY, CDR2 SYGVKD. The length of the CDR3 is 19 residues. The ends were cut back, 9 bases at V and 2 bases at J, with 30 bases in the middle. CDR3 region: CAIRDRGSLAGVDTDTQYF. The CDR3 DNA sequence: TGTGCCATTAGGGACAGGGGGTCCCTAGCGGGAGTGGACACAGATACGCAGTATTTT.

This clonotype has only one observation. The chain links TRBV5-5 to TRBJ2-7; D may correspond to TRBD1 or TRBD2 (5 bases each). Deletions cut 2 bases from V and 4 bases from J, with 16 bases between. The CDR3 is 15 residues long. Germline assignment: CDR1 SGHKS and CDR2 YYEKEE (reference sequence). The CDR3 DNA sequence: TGTGCCAGCAGCTTTAACCGGGACCCCGGGTACGAGCAGTACTTC. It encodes CASSFNRDPGYEQYF.

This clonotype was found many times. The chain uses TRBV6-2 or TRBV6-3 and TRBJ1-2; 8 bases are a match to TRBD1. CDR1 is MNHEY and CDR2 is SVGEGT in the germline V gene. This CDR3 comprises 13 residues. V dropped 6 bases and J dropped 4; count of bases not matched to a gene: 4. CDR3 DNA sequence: TGTGCCAGCAGCATTACAGGGGGCTATGGCTACACCTTC. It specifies CASSITGGYGYTF.

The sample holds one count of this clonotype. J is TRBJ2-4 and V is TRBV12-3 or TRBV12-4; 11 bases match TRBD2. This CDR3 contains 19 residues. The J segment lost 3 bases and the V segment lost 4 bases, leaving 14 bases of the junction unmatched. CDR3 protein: CASSSSVAGGGGNKNIQYF. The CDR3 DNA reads TGTGCCAGCAGTTCCTCGGTAGCGGGAGGGGGGGGGAACAAAAACATTCAGTACTTC.

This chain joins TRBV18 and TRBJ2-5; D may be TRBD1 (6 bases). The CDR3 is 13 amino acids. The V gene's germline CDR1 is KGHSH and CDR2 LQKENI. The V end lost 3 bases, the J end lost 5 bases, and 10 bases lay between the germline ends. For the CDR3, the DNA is TGTGCCAGCTCACCGAACAGGGCGGAGACCCAGTACTTC. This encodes CASSPNRAETQYF.

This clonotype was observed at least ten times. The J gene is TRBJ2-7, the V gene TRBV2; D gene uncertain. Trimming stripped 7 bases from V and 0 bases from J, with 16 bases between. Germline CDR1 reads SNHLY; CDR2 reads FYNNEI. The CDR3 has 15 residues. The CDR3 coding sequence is TGTGCCAGCAACCGTGGTTTGCGACGCTCCTACGAGCAGTACTTC. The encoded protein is CASNRGLRRSYEQYF.

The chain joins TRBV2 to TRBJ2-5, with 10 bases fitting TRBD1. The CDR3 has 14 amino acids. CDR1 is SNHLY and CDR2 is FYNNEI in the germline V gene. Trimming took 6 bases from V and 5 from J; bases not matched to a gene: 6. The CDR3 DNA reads TGTGCCAGCAGCGGGACAGGGGCCCGGGAGACCCAGTACTTC. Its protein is CASSGTGARETQYF.

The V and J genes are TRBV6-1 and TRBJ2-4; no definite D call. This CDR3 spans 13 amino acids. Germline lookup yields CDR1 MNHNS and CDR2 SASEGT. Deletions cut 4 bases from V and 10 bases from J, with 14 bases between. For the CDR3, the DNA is TGTGCCAGCAGTGCCGCTGTGCGTGATATTCAGTACTTC. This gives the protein CASSAAVRDIQYF.

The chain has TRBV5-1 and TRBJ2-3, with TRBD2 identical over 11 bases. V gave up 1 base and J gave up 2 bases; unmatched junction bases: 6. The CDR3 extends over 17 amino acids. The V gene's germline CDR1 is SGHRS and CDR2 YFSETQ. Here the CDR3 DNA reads TGCGCCAGCAGCTTGAACATAGCGGGAGGGAACACAGATACGCAGTATTTT. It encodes CASSLNIAGGNTDTQYF. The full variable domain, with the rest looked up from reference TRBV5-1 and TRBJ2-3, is KAGVTQTPRYLIKTRGQQVTLSCSPISGHRSVSWYQQTPGQGLQFLFEYFSETQRNKGNFPGRFSGRQFSNSRSEMNVSTLELGDSALYLCASSLNIAGGNTDTQYFGPGTRLTVL.

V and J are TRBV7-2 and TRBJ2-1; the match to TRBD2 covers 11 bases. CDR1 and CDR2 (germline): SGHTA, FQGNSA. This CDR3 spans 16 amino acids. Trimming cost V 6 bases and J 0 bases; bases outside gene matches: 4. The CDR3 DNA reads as TGTGCCAGCAGATCTACTAGCGGGAGCTCCTACAATGAGCAGTTCTTC. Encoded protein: CASRSTSGSSYNEQFF.

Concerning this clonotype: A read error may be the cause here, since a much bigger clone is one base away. CDR3 sequence: CASSPVRGLEKLFF. The CDR3, as DNA: TGTGCCAGCAGTCCTGTCAGGGGGCTTGAAAAACTGTTTTTT. The chain carries TRBV28 and TRBJ1-4; 8 bases fit TRBD1. The CDR3 sequence is 14 residues long. Unmatched junction bases numbered 6, after V lost 5 bases and J lost 7 bases. Germline CDR1 and CDR2: MDHEN and SYDVKM. Combining the CDR3 with reference TRBV28 and TRBJ1-4 gives the whole variable domain DVKVTQSSRYLVKRTGEKVFLECVQDMDHENMFWYRQDPGLGLRLIYFSYDVKMKEKGDIPEGYSVSREKKERFSLILESASTNQTSMYLCASSPVRGLEKLFFGSGTQLSVL.

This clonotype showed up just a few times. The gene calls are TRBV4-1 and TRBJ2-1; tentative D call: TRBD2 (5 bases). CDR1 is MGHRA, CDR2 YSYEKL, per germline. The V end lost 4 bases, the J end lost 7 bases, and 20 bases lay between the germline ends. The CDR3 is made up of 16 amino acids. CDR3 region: CASSRGARVTKNEQFF. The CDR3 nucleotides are TGCGCCAGCAGCCGGGGAGCCAGAGTCACAAAGAATGAGCAGTTCTTC.

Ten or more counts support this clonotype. The CDR3 DNA reads as TGTGCCAGCAGCCCGACAGTTAATAGCAATCAGCCCCAGCATTTT. This encodes CASSPTVNSNQPQHF. This chain connects TRBV28 to TRBJ1-5; D may be TRBD1 (5 bases). V was clipped by 6 bases and J by 0 bases, with 12 bases between them. CDR3 size: 15 residues. The germline gives CDR1 MDHEN, CDR2 SYDVKM.

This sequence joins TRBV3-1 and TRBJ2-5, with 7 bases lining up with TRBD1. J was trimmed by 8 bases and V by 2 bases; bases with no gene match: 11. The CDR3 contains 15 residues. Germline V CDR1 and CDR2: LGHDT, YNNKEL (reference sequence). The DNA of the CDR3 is TGTGCCAGCAGCCAAAGGGGGCGGTTAGTCGGAACCCAGTACTTC. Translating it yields CASSQRGRLVGTQYF.

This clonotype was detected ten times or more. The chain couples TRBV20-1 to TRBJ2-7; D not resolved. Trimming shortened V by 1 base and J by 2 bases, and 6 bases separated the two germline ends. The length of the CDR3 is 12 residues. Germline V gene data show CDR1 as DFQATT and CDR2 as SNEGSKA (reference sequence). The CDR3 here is CSARGTAYEQYF. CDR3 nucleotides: TGCAGTGCTAGAGGGACCGCCTACGAGCAGTACTTC.

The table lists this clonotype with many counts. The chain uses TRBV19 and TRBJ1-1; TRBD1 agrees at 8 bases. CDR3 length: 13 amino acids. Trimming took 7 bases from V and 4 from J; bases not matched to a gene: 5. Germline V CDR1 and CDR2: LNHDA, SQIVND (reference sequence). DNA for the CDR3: TGTGCCAGTAACAGGGGGATTGGCACTGAAGCTTTCTTT. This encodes CASNRGIGTEAFF.